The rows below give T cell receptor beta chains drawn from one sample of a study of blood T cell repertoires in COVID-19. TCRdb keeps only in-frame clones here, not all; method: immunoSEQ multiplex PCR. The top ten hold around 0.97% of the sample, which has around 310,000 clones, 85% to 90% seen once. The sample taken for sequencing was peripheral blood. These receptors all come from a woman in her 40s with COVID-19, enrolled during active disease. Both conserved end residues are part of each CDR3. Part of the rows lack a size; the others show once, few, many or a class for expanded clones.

CDR3: CAISEFRGEHEQYF; J: TRBJ2-7; V: TRBV10-3; size: NA
CDR3: CASSPTGGGNYGYTF; J: TRBJ1-2; V: TRBV28; size: NA
CDR3: CASSSQGISGNTIYF; J: TRBJ1-3; V: TRBV18; size: NA
CDR3: CASRLSGEVGYTF; J: TRBJ1-2; V: TRBV5-4; size: NA
CDR3: CASSKGRGGSNQPQHF; J: TRBJ1-5; V: TRBV28; size: once
CDR3: CASKSTGGVASVGYTF; J: TRBJ1-2; V: TRBV28; size: NA
CDR3: CASSARATGRRQYF; J: TRBJ2-7; V: TRBV25-1; size: NA
CDR3: CASSYSSGWGTSGADTQYF; J: TRBJ2-3; V: TRBV6-2/TRBV6-3; size: NA
CDR3: CASSLASGVEQYF; J: TRBJ2-7; V: TRBV5-6; size: NA
CDR3: CASSRRAGGPDTQYF; J: TRBJ2-3; V: TRBV19; size: NA
CDR3: CASSLAASSGGGGANVLTF; J: TRBJ2-6; V: TRBV7-2; size: once
CDR3: CASSFPQGAAYEQYF; J: TRBJ2-7; V: TRBV28; size: NA
CDR3: CASTLSGFGNQPQHF; J: TRBJ1-5; V: TRBV28; size: NA
CDR3: CASSAVVQGVPNSPLHF; J: TRBJ1-6; V: TRBV7-8; size: NA
CDR3: CASSSHFPRQRDSGEKLFF; J: TRBJ1-4; V: TRBV7-8; size: once
CDR3: CASLGGTTNEKLFF; J: TRBJ1-4; V: TRBV2; size: NA
CDR3: CASTRDRVEYGYTF; J: TRBJ1-2; V: TRBV9; size: NA
CDR3: CASSRLAENNEQFF; J: TRBJ2-1; V: TRBV3-1/TRBV3-2; size: NA
CDR3: CASSLTPYNEQFF; J: TRBJ2-1; V: TRBV5-1; size: NA
CDR3: CASSAGLAWETQYF; J: TRBJ2-5; V: TRBV2; size: NA
CDR3: CASSLTRQGRQETQYF; J: TRBJ2-5; V: TRBV5-8; size: NA
CDR3: CASSSYPGGNNEQFF; J: TRBJ2-1; V: TRBV6-5; size: NA
CDR3: CAISETGNEQYF; J: TRBJ2-7; V: TRBV10-3; size: NA
CDR3: CASNRGDHEKLFF; J: TRBJ1-4; V: TRBV12-3/TRBV12-4; size: NA
CDR3: CATSLSGQGDEQFF; J: TRBJ2-1; V: TRBV19; size: NA
CDR3: CARSAGGIFEQYF; J: TRBJ2-7; V: TRBV30; size: once